Listed here are 29 T cell receptor beta chains from one sample, sequenced in a study of a mutant IDH1 vaccine in newly diagnosed glioma. Clones were sequenced by immunoSEQ multiplex PCR, and TCRdb holds only the in-frame ones, with some missing. The sample lists 50,000 or so clones; approximately 81% were seen once. Stated time point: baseline, week 1 (first vaccination visit). As for treatment: pre-vaccination baseline after standard-of-care therapy. The input for sequencing was PBMCs, taken from a glioma patient treated with radiotherapy, temozolomide or both. The source of these receptors is a man aged 18 to 29 with glioma.

The chain combines TRBV5-1 with TRBJ2-6, with unresolved D. V lost 1 base, J lost 3 bases, and 8 bases lay in between. The germline gives CDR1 SGHRS, CDR2 YFSETQ. The length of the CDR3 is 15 residues. The CDR3 spells CASSLLTIGANVLTF. DNA of the CDR3: TGCGCCAGCAGCTTGCTAACTATTGGGGCCAACGTCCTGACTTTC.

The chain is built from TRBV9 and TRBJ1-5; 9 bases fit TRBD1. V lost 3 bases and J lost 1; bases outside the gene matches: 2. Germline V gene sequence: CDR1 SGDLS, CDR2 YYNGEE. The CDR3 covers 15 residues. CDR3: CASSDGTGSNQPQHF. As DNA, the CDR3 is TGTGCCAGCAGCGACGGGACAGGGAGCAATCAGCCCCAGCATTTT.

The gene calls are TRBV7-3 and TRBJ2-3; perhaps TRBD1 as D (6 bases). V dropped 3 bases and J dropped 0 bases, with 13 bases sitting between them. Germline loops: CDR1 SGHTA, CDR2 FQGTGA. The CDR3 spans 16 residues. The CDR3 DNA reads as TGTGCCAGCAGCTTGGGGGCAGTATCTAGCACAGATACGCAGTATTTT. It translates to CASSLGAVSSTDTQYF. Combining the CDR3 with reference TRBV7-3 and TRBJ2-3 gives the whole variable domain GAGVSQTPSNKVTEKGKYVELRCDPISGHTALYWYRQSLGQGPEFLIYFQGTGAADDSGLPNDRFFAVRPEGSVSTLKIQRTERGDSAVYLCASSLGAVSSTDTQYFGPGTRLTVL.

V gene TRBV19 combines with J gene TRBJ1-5; D remains ambiguous. V was trimmed by 0 bases and J by 7 bases, leaving 10 bases between them. The CDR3 is made up of 14 amino acids. Germline V lookup: CDR1 LNHDA, CDR2 SQIVND (reference sequence). CDR3 protein: CASSIDSGFQPQHF. The CDR3 coding sequence is TGTGCCAGTAGTATAGATAGTGGGTTCCAGCCCCAGCATTTT. The full variable domain, its missing parts supplied by reference TRBV19 and TRBJ1-5, is DGGITQSPKYLFRKEGQNVTLSCEQNLNHDAMYWYRQDPGQGLRLIYYSQIVNDFQKGDIAEGYSVSREKKESFPLTVTSAQKNPTAFYLCASSIDSGFQPQHFGDGTRLSIL.

This clone was detected only once. The chain links TRBV27 to TRBJ1-2; D is ambiguous. This CDR3 spans 15 amino acids. The ends were cut back, 5 bases at V and 0 bases at J, with 13 bases in the middle. Germline V lookup: CDR1 MNHEY, CDR2 SMNVEV (reference sequence). The CDR3 DNA is TGTGCCAGCAGTAGAGGACTGCTAGCTAACTATGGCTACACCTTC. This gives the protein CASSRGLLANYGYTF.

The chain uses TRBV4-3 and TRBJ2-1; perhaps TRBD2 as D (5 bases). Per the germline V gene, CDR1 is LGHNA and CDR2 is YSLEER. CDR3 length equals 18 residues. V lost 0 bases, J lost 2 bases, and 17 bases lay in between. The CDR3 nucleotides are TGCGCCAGCAGCCAAGATCATACGCTTTACGGGGCCTACAATGAGCAGTTCTTC. This sequence encodes CASSQDHTLYGAYNEQFF.

This clone was counted only a few times. The CDR3 region is CATSRRGTGELFF. The CDR3 region has the DNA TGTGCCACCAGCCGGAGGGGGACCGGGGAGCTGTTTTTT. This chain connects TRBV15 to TRBJ2-2; D might be TRBD1 or TRBD2, each matching 6 bases. The germline gives CDR1 LNHNV, CDR2 YYDKDF (reference sequence). Trimming removed 5 bases at V and 5 bases at J, with 9 bases between. The CDR3 spans 13 residues. The full variable domain, rest sourced from reference TRBV15 and TRBJ2-2, is DAMVIQNPRYQVTQFGKPVTLSCSQTLNHNVMYWYQQKSSQAPKLLFHYYDKDFNNEADTPDNFQSRRPNTSFCFLDIRSPGLGDTAMYLCATSRRGTGELFFGEGSRLTVL.

This clone has just a few counts. The chain has TRBV30 and TRBJ1-1; the D is unclear. Looked up from germline, CDR1 is GTSNPN and CDR2 is SVGIG (reference sequence). The CDR3 runs 13 residues. V was shortened by 4 bases and J by 1 base, with 10 bases between the two germline ends. The DNA for the CDR3 is TGTGCCTGGAAGGAGGGATGGAACACTGAAGCTTTCTTT. Amino acid sequence: CAWKEGWNTEAFF. Combining the CDR3 with reference TRBV30 and TRBJ1-1 gives the whole variable domain SQTIHQWPATLVQPVGSPLSLECTVEGTSNPNLYWYRQAAGRGLQLLFYSVGIGQISSEVPQNLSASRPQDRQFILSSKKLLLSDSGFYLCAWKEGWNTEAFFGQGTRLTVV.

The rearrangement links TRBV7-9 to TRBJ2-7, with a weak D call TRBD2 (6 bases). Between the trimmed V and J ends, which lost 4 bases and 2 bases, there was a span of 12 bases. This CDR3 comprises 14 residues. CDR1 is SEHNR, CDR2 FQNEAQ, per germline (reference sequence). CDR3 sequence: CASSSLTSTYEQYF. CDR3 DNA: TGTGCCAGCAGCTCCCTGACTAGTACCTACGAGCAGTACTTC.

This chain uses TRBV2 with TRBJ2-2; TRBD2 agrees at 7 bases. Germline CDR1 SNHLY, CDR2 FYNNEI. Germline trimming cut 2 bases from V and 5 bases from J; bases unmatched to any gene: 8. The CDR3 extends over 16 amino acids. The CDR3 spells CASSEKGGRRTGELFF. The CDR3 nucleotides are TGTGCCAGCAGTGAAAAGGGCGGGAGACGAACCGGGGAGCTGTTTTTT.

The table lists this clone with a few counts. The rearrangement links TRBV9 to TRBJ1-3, with TRBD1 matching 9 bases. CDR3 length: 16 amino acids. J was trimmed by 4 bases and V by 2 bases; bases with no gene match: 7. CDR1 and CDR2 from the germline V gene are SGDLS and YYNGEE. The CDR3 spells CASSVYRGRSGNTIYF. The CDR3 DNA reads TGTGCCAGCAGCGTCTACAGGGGGCGCTCGGGAAACACCATATATTTT.

This chain joins TRBV14 and TRBJ2-7, with D tentatively TRBD2 (6 bases). Germline loops: CDR1 SGHDN, CDR2 FVKESK. The CDR3 consists of 15 residues. Trimming took 0 bases from V and 2 from J, leaving 11 bases between them. The CDR3 DNA sequence: TGTGCCAGCAGCCAAGAGTGGACTATCCCCTACGAGCAGTACTTC. Translated, it gives CASSQEWTIPYEQYF.

The chain couples TRBV9 to TRBJ2-3, with a possible D match to TRBD2 (6 bases). Deletions cut 4 bases from V and 9 bases from J, with 21 bases between. CDR1 is SGDLS, CDR2 YYNGEE, per germline. The CDR3 covers 15 residues. The CDR3 nucleotides are TGTGCCAGCAGCCTTACGGGGACTTATTGGGGAACGCAGTATTTT. Its protein is CASSLTGTYWGTQYF.

The V gene is TRBV6-1, the J gene TRBJ1-5; D is unresolved. The CDR3 spans 18 residues. Deletions cut 0 bases from V and 3 bases from J, with 18 bases between. Germline V gene sequence: CDR1 MNHNS, CDR2 SASEGT. The CDR3 sequence: CASSEAPFGVQSNQPQHF. CDR3 DNA sequence: TGTGCCAGCAGTGAAGCGCCATTTGGGGTACAGTCCAATCAGCCCCAGCATTTT.

The J gene is TRBJ1-2, the V gene TRBV7-9; 10 nucleotides match TRBD1. The germline gives CDR1 SEHNR, CDR2 FQNEAQ (reference sequence). This CDR3 has 16 residues. V dropped 4 bases and J dropped 4; count of bases not matched to a gene: 9. The CDR3: CASSSAGTGALYGYTF. Here the CDR3 DNA reads TGTGCCAGCAGCTCTGCCGGGACAGGGGCCCTCTATGGCTACACCTTC.

This CDR3 is CAWSRQGMETQYF. The CDR3 DNA is TGTGCCTGGAGCAGACAGGGGATGGAGACCCAGTACTTC. The gene calls are TRBV30 and TRBJ2-5, with TRBD1 identical over 8 bases. The germline gives CDR1 GTSNPN, CDR2 SVGIG (reference sequence). The V gene end was trimmed by 3 bases and the J gene end by 5 bases; junction bases not matched to a gene: 5. The CDR3 is made up of 13 amino acids. Full variable domain (remainder filled in from reference TRBV30 and TRBJ2-5): SQTIHQWPATLVQPVGSPLSLECTVEGTSNPNLYWYRQAAGRGLQLLFYSVGIGQISSEVPQNLSASRPQDRQFILSSKKLLLSDSGFYLCAWSRQGMETQYFGPGTRLLVL.

This chain links TRBV25-1 with TRBJ2-5, with D possibly TRBD2 on 6 matching bases. CDR1 MGHDK and CDR2 SYGVNS come from the germline V gene. CDR3 size: 13 residues. The V end was cut by 6 bases, the J end by 1 base, with 9 bases between. Here the CDR3 reads CASRGLSQETQYF. The CDR3 DNA reads as TGTGCCAGCAGGGGACTTAGCCAAGAGACCCAGTACTTC.

The chain employs TRBV5-1 and TRBJ1-3, with 7 positions matching TRBD1. Germline assignment: CDR1 SGHRS and CDR2 YFSETQ. The CDR3 is 16 amino acids. The trim removed 0 bases at V and 2 bases at J, leaving 5 bases unmatched. The CDR3 spells CASSLAATGPGNTIYF. The CDR3 bases are TGCGCCAGCAGCTTGGCTGCGACAGGGCCTGGAAACACCATATATTTT. Filled out from reference TRBV5-1 and TRBJ1-3, the complete variable domain reads KAGVTQTPRYLIKTRGQQVTLSCSPISGHRSVSWYQQTPGQGLQFLFEYFSETQRNKGNFPGRFSGRQFSNSRSEMNVSTLELGDSALYLCASSLAATGPGNTIYFGEGSWLTVV.

This clone has more than one count but fewer than ten. V gene TRBV10-3 combines with J gene TRBJ1-1; D unclear. V was cut by 0 bases and J by 2 bases, with 13 bases left in between. Germline V gives CDR1 ENHRY, CDR2 SYGVKD. This CDR3 has 16 amino acids. The chain's CDR3 is CAISESRMTGNTEAFF. The CDR3 DNA reads as TGTGCCATCAGTGAGTCGAGAATGACTGGAAACACTGAAGCTTTCTTT.

The V gene is TRBV30, the J gene TRBJ2-4; 8 bases match TRBD1. J lost 8 bases, V lost 4 bases, and 13 bases had no gene match. CDR1 GTSNPN and CDR2 SVGIG come from the germline V gene (reference sequence). The CDR3 extends over 15 amino acids. The CDR3 sequence is CAWTRGEQGADIQYF. CDR3 coding DNA: TGTGCCTGGACCCGCGGGGAGCAGGGGGCAGACATTCAGTACTTC.

V and J are TRBV4-3 and TRBJ2-7; TRBD1 agrees at 9 bases. The CDR3 totals 15 residues. V shed 0 bases and J 3 bases; nucleotides not matched to a gene: 3. Germline lookup yields CDR1 LGHNA and CDR2 YSLEER. The DNA of the CDR3 is TGCGCCAGCAGCCAAGAACCGGGACAGGGCTACGAGCAGTACTTC. This encodes CASSQEPGQGYEQYF.

The chain uses TRBV28 and TRBJ2-2, with 8 bases lining up with TRBD1. V lost 4 bases and J lost 1; bases outside the gene matches: 11. This CDR3 has 18 residues. The germline gives CDR1 MDHEN, CDR2 SYDVKM. CDR3 in DNA: TGTGCCAGCAGTTCCGCTCACCGGGACAGGAGGAACACCGGGGAGCTGTTTTTT. Encoded protein: CASSSAHRDRRNTGELFF.

This clone was seen once. The chain links TRBV7-6 to TRBJ1-2, with D perhaps matching TRBD1 (6 bases). Trimming removed 0 bases from V and 3 bases from J, with 14 bases in between. Germline lookup yields CDR1 SGHVS and CDR2 FNYEAQ. CDR3 size: 16 residues. CDR3 DNA sequence: TGTGCCAGCAGCTTAGCTGGGTCAGGGGTGGACTATGGCTACACCTTC. Translated, it gives CASSLAGSGVDYGYTF.

This chain connects TRBV29-1 to TRBJ1-3; TRBD1 might be the D (6 bases). V shed 3 bases and J shed 2 bases, with 14 bases lying between them. The CDR3 loop spans 15 amino acids. Germline CDR1 and CDR2: SQVTM and ANQGSEA. CDR3 protein: CSVEGHLNPGNTIYF. CDR3 bases: TGCAGCGTTGAGGGACACCTGAACCCTGGAAACACCATATATTTT. The full variable domain, in which reference TRBV29-1 and TRBJ1-3 provide the parts outside the CDR3, is SAVISQKPSRDICQRGTSLTIQCQVDSQVTMMFWYRQQPGQSLTLIATANQGSEATYESGFVIDKFPISRPNLTFSTLTVSNMSPEDSSIYLCSVEGHLNPGNTIYFGEGSWLTVV.

This clone was counted only a few times. The chain has TRBV30 and TRBJ1-1, with D uncertain. V was clipped by 0 bases and J by 1 base, with 6 bases between them. The CDR3 totals 13 residues. Germline V gives CDR1 GTSNPN, CDR2 SVGIG (reference sequence). CDR3 nucleotide sequence: TGTGCCTGGAGTGTGCTGGGGAACACTGAAGCTTTCTTT. Encoded protein: CAWSVLGNTEAFF.

In this sample, this clone turned up a few times. This rearrangement joins TRBV4-2 to TRBJ1-1; 10 positions match TRBD1. The CDR3 extends over 14 amino acids. Germline loops: CDR1 LGHNA, CDR2 YNFKEQ. V was clipped by 3 bases and J by 4 bases; unmatched bases: 2. CDR3 loop: CASSQWTGGTEAFF. DNA for the CDR3: TGTGCCAGCAGCCAGTGGACAGGGGGCACTGAAGCTTTCTTT.

This chain connects TRBV7-9 to TRBJ2-2; D is uncertain. Per the germline V gene, CDR1 is SEHNR and CDR2 is FQNEAQ (reference sequence). V lost 1 base, J lost 4 bases, and 1 base lay in between. There are 12 residues in the CDR3. CDR3: CASSLGTGELFF. The CDR3 DNA follows: TGTGCCAGCAGCTTAGGCACCGGGGAGCTGTTTTTT.

J is TRBJ1-1 and V is TRBV7-8; D is uncertain. Germline loops: CDR1 SGHVS, CDR2 FQNEAQ. This CDR3 contains 13 residues. V dropped 2 bases and J dropped 1 base, with 5 bases sitting between them. CDR3 in DNA: TGTGCCAGCAGCTTAATGGAGAACACTGAAGCTTTCTTT. It translates to CASSLMENTEAFF. Complete variable domain (other parts from reference TRBV7-8 and TRBJ1-1): GAGVSQSPRYKVAKRGQDVALRCDPISGHVSLFWYQQALGQGPEFLTYFQNEAQLDKSGLPSDRFFAERPEGSVSTLKIQRTQQEDSAVYLCASSLMENTEAFFGQGTRLTVV.

The V and J genes are TRBV18 and TRBJ1-3; D gene uncertain. Trimming pared 2 bases from V and 6 bases from J, leaving 14 bases between. CDR1 and CDR2 from the germline V gene are KGHSH and LQKENI. The CDR3 loop spans 15 amino acids. The CDR3 region is CASSPKGEGKNTIYF. The CDR3 DNA sequence: TGTGCCAGCTCACCAAAGGGTGAAGGAAAAAACACCATATATTTT.